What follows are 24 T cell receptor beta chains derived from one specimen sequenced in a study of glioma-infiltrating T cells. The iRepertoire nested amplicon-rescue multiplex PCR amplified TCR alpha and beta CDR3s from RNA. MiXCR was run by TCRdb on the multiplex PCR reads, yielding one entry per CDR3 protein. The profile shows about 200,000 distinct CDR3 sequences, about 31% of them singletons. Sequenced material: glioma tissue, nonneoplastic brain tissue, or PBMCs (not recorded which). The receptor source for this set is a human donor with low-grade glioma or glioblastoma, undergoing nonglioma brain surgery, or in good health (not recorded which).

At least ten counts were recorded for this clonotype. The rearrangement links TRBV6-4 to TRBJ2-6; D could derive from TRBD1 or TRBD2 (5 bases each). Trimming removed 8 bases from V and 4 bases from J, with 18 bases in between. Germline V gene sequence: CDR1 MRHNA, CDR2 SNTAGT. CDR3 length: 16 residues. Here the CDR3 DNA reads TGTGCCAGCCCCTGGCCCAAGGGGAGCGGGGCCAACGTCCTGACTTTC. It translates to CASPWPKGSGANVLTF.

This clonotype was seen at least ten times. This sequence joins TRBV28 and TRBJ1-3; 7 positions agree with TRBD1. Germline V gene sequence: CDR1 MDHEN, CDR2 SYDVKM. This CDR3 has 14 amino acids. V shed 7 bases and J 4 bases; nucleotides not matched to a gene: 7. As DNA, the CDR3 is TGTGCCAGCACCTTCGGACAGGTCGGAAACACCATATATTTT. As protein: CASTFGQVGNTIYF.

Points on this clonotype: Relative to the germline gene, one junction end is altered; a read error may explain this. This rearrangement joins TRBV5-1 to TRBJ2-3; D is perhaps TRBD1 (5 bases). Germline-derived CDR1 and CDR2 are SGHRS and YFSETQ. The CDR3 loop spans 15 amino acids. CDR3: CAISLDRGVIDTQYF. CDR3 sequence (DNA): TGCGCCATCAGCTTGGATAGGGGCGTTATAGATACGCAGTATTTT.

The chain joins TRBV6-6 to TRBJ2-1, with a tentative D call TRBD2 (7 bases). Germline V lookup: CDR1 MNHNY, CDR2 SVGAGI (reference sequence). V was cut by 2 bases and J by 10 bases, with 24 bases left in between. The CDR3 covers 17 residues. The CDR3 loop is CASSYKDRGATVYEQFF. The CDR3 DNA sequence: TGTGCCAGCAGTTACAAGGACCGGGGGGCAACCGTCTACGAGCAGTTCTTC.

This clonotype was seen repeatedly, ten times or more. CDR3 sequence reads: CASSFTYPRDTDTSGPQETQYF. The DNA of the CDR3 is TGTGCCAGCAGTTTCACCTACCCCCGGGACACCGATACTAGCGGGCCTCAAGAGACCCAGTACTTC. This chain connects TRBV28 to TRBJ2-5; the match to TRBD2 covers 9 bases. After removal of 3 bases from V and 2 bases from J, the junction contained 25 bases not matched to a gene. Germline CDR1 reads MDHEN; CDR2 reads SYDVKM. The CDR3 has 22 residues.

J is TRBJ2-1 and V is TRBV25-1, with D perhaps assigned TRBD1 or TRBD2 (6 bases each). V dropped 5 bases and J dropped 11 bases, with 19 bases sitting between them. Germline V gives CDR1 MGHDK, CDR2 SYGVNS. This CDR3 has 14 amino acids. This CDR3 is CASSSSTGANKQFF. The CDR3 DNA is TGTGCCAGCAGTTCATCGACGGGGGCGAATAAGCAGTTCTTC. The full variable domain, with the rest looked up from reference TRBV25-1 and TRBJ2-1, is EADIYQTPRYLVIGTGKKITLECSQTMGHDKMYWYQQDPGMELHLIHYSYGVNSTEKGDLSSESTVSRIRTEHFPLTLESARPSHTSQYLCASSSSTGANKQFFGPGTRLTVL.

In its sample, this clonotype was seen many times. The CDR3 DNA reads TGTGCCAGTAGTCCCGGGACGGCTCTTGAAGCTTTCTTT. As protein: CASSPGTALEAFF. This chain joins TRBV19 and TRBJ1-1, with a possible D match to TRBD1 (5 bases). The germline V and J ends were trimmed by 5 bases and 7 bases, with 14 bases remaining between them. The CDR3 covers 13 residues. Germline V CDR1 and CDR2: LNHDA, SQIVND (reference sequence).

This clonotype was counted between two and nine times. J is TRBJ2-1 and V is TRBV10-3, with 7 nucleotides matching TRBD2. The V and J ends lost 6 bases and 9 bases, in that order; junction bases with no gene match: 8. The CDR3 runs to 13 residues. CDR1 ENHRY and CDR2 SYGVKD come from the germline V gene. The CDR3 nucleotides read TGTGCCATCAGATACATAGCGGGTGCTGAGCAGTTCTTC. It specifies CAIRYIAGAEQFF.

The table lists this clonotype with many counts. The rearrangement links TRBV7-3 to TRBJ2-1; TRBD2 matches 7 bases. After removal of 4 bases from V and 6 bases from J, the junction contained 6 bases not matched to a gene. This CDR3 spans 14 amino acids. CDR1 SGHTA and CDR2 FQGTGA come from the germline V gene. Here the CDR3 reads CASSSLGGSNEQFF. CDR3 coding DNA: TGTGCCAGCAGCTCACTGGGCGGGAGCAATGAGCAGTTCTTC.

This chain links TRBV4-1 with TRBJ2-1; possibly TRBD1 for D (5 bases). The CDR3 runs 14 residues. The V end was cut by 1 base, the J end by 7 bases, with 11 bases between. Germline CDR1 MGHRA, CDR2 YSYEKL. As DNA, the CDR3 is TGCGCCAGCAGCCAAGTTGGGGCTACAAATGAGCAGTTCTTC. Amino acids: CASSQVGATNEQFF.

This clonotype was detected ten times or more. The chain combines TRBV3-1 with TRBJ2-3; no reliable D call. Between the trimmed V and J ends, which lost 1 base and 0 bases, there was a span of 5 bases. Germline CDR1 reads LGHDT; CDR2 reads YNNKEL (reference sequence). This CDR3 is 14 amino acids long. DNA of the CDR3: TGTGCCAGCAGCCAAGGAGCTAGCACAGATACGCAGTATTTT. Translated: CASSQGASTDTQYF.

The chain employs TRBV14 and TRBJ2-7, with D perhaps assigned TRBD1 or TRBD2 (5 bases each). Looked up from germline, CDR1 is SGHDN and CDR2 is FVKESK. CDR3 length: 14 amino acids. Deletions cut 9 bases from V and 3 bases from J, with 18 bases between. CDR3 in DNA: TGTGCCAGTAATGGGAACAGTGGGGGCTACGAGCAGTACTTC. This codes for CASNGNSGGYEQYF.

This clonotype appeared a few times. This CDR3 reads CASSLTGDKSYF. The CDR3 nucleotides read TGTGCCAGCAGCCTCACAGGGGACAAGTCGTATTTT. This chain joins TRBV14 and TRBJ2-3; 7 bases are shared with TRBD1. The CDR3 is 12 amino acids. Germline-derived CDR1 and CDR2 are SGHDN and FVKESK. The V gene end was trimmed by 4 bases and the J gene end by 14 bases; junction bases not matched to a gene: 9.

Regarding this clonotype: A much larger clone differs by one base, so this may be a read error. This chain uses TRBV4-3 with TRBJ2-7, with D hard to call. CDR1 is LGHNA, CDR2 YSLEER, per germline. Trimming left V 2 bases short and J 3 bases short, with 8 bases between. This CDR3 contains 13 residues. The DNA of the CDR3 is TGCGCCAGCAGCCAAACAAGGTGCTACGAGCAGTACTTC. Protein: CASSQTRCYEQYF.

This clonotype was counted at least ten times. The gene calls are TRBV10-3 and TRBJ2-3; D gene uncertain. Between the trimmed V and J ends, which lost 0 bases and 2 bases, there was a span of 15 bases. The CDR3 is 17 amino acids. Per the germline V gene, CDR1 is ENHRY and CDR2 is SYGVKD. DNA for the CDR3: TGTGCCATCAGTGAGTCGACGGTAATGACAACCACAGATACGCAGTATTTT. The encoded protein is CAISESTVMTTTDTQYF.

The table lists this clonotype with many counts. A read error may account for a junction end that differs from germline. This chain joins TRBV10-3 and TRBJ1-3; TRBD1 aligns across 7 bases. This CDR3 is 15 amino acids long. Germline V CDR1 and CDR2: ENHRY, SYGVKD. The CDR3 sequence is CAIRDLTGSGNTIYF. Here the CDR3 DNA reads TGTGCCATCCGTGATTTGACAGGGTCTGGAAACACCATATATTTT.

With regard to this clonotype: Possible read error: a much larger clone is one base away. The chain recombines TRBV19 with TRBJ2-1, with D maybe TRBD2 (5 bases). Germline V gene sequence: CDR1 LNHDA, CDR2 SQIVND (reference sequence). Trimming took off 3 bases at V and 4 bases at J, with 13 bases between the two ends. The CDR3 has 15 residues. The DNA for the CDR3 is TGTGCCAGTAGTATCCTTGGGCCGGGATACAATGAGCAGTTCTTC. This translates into CASSILGPGYNEQFF. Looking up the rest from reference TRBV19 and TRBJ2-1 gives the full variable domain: DGGITQSPKYLFRKEGQNVTLSCEQNLNHDAMYWYRQDPGQGLRLIYYSQIVNDFQKGDIAEGYSVSREKKESFPLTVTSAQKNPTAFYLCASSILGPGYNEQFFGPGTRLTVL.

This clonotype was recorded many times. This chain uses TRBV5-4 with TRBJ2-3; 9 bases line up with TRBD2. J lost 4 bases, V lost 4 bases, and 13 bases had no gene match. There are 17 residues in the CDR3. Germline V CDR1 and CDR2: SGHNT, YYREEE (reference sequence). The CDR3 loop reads CASSTGTSRPHADTQYF. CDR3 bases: TGTGCCAGCAGCACCGGGACTAGCAGACCTCATGCAGATACGCAGTATTTT.

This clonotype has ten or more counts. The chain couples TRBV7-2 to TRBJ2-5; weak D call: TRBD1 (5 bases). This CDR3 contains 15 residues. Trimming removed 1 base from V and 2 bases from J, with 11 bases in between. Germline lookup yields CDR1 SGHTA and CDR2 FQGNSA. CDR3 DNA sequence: TGTGCCAGCAGCTTAGACAGGCTCCAGCAAGAGACCCAGTACTTC. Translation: CASSLDRLQQETQYF.

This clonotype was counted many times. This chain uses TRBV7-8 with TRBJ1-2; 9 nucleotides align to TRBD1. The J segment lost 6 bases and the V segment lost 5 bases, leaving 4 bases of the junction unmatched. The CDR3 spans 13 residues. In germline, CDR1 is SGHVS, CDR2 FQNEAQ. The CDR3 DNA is TGTGCCAGCAGCATACAGGGGGCGGATGGCTACACCTTC. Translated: CASSIQGADGYTF.

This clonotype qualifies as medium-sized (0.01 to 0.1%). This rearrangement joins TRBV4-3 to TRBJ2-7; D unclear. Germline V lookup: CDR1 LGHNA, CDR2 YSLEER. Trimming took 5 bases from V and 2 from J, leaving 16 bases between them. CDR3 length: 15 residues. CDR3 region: CASSEGAPGAYEQYF. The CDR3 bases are TGCGCCAGCAGCGAAGGAGCTCCAGGAGCCTACGAGCAGTACTTC.

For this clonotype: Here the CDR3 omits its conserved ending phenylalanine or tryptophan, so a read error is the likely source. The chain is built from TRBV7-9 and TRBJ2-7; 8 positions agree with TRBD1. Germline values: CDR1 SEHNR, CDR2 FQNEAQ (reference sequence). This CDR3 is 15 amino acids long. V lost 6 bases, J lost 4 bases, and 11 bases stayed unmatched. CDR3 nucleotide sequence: TGTGCCAGCAGTCCCCCGGGGCAGGGGGCATACGAGCAGTACATC. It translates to CASSPPGQGAYEQYI.

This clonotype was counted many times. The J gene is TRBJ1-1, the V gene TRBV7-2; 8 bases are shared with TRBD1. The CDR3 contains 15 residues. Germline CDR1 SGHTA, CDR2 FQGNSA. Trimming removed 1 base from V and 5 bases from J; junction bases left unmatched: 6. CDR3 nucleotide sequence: TGTGCCAGCAGCTTAGGCCCGGACAGGGATACTGAAGCTTTCTTT. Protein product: CASSLGPDRDTEAFF.

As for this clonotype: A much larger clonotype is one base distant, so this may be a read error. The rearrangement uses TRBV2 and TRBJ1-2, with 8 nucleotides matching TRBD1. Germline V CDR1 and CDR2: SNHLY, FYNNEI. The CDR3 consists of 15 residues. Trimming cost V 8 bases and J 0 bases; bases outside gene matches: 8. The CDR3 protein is CASGWDRFANYGYTF. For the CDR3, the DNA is TGTGCCAGCGGATGGGACAGGTTTGCTAACTATGGCTACACCTTC.